These T cell receptor beta chains were read from a single sample in a study of blood T cell repertoires in COVID-19. Sequencing used immunoSEQ multiplex PCR; TCRdb keeps in-frame clones, though not all of them. Altogether fewer than 350,000 clones are present, about nine tenths being singletons, with the ten largest covering roughly 1.7%. What was sequenced was peripheral blood. The source is a young woman with COVID-19, enrolled during active disease. The CDR3 runs from the conserved cysteine through the conserved F or W. A D gene is named only where the DNA matches it firmly. Expanded clones get a size class; other rows say once, few or many, or leave the size out.

V gene	D gene	J gene	clone size	CDR3 protein	CDR3 DNA
TRBV30	NA	TRBJ1-4	NA	CAWSGQAIEKLFF	TGTGCCTGGAGTGGGCAGGCTATCGAAAAACTGTTTTTT
TRBV18	TRBD1	TRBJ1-2	NA	CASSPPGTASNYGYTF	TGTGCCAGCTCACCACCAGGGACAGCCTCTAACTATGGCTACACCTTC
TRBV9	NA	TRBJ2-2	once	CASSVVPSLNTGELFF	TGTGCCAGCAGCGTAGTACCCTCACTGAACACCGGGGAGCTGTTTTTT
TRBV7-2	NA	TRBJ2-5	NA	CASSLEGTGEKTQYF	TGTGCCAGCAGCCTCGAGGGCACGGGGGAAAAGACCCAGTACTTC
TRBV7-9	NA	TRBJ1-3	NA	CASSSPPRGVSGNTIYF	TGTGCCAGCAGCTCGCCCCCGCGGGGGGTCTCTGGAAACACCATATATTTT
TRBV5-1	TRBD1	TRBJ1-2	few	CASSLTGEDHGYTF	TGCGCCAGCAGCTTGACAGGGGAGGACCATGGCTACACCTTC
TRBV27	NA	TRBJ1-5	once	CASGRVYGNQPQHF	TGTGCCAGCGGCAGGGTTTATGGCAATCAGCCCCAGCATTTT
TRBV27	NA	TRBJ1-1	NA	CASRVAGPNTEAFF	TGTGCCAGCAGGGTTGCGGGCCCTAACACTGAAGCTTTCTTT
TRBV18	TRBD1	TRBJ1-2	NA	CASSLGQGYGYTF	TGTGCCAGCTCACTAGGACAGGGGTATGGCTACACCTTC
TRBV11-3	NA	TRBJ1-2	few	CASSSSGDGYTF	TGTGCCAGCAGCTCGTCGGGTGACGGCTACACCTTC
TRBV4-1	NA	TRBJ1-2	NA	CASSPRPRGGGNYGYTF	TGCGCCAGCAGCCCACGCCCGAGGGGAGGGGGAAACTATGGCTACACCTTC
TRBV10-3	NA	TRBJ1-2	once	CAISVTAGNYGYTF	TGTGCCATCAGTGTAACAGCGGGTAACTATGGCTACACCTTC
TRBV20-1	TRBD2	TRBJ2-1	once	CSASAGGDYNEQFF	TGCAGTGCTAGTGCGGGGGGGGACTACAATGAGCAGTTCTTC
TRBV6-2/TRBV6-3	TRBD1	TRBJ2-7	NA	CASSYSWYRGRNEQYF	TGTGCCAGCAGTTACTCATGGTATAGGGGGCGAAACGAGCAGTACTTC
TRBV11-1	NA	TRBJ1-2	NA	CASSDQGNYGYTF	TGTGCCAGCAGCGATCAGGGAAACTATGGCTACACCTTC
TRBV25-1	NA	TRBJ1-1	NA	CASSNTGDTEAFF	TGTGCCAGCAGTAACACAGGAGACACTGAAGCTTTCTTT
TRBV10-2	NA	TRBJ1-6	NA	CASSGQGNSPLHF	TGCGCCAGCAGTGGCCAGGGAAATTCACCCCTCCACTTT
TRBV7-9	NA	TRBJ1-1	NA	CASSLSTWNTEAFF	TGTGCCAGCAGCTTATCCACTTGGAACACTGAAGCTTTCTTT
TRBV5-6	TRBD1	TRBJ1-2	NA	CASSLRDRGYGYTF	TGTGCCAGCAGCCTCCGGGACAGGGGCTATGGCTACACCTTC
TRBV28	NA	TRBJ1-1	few	CASSLSYRMNTEAFF	TGTGCCAGCAGTTTATCTTACAGAATGAACACTGAAGCTTTCTTT
TRBV29-1	NA	TRBJ1-4	NA	CSVLGPTNEKLFF	TGCAGCGTCCTCGGTCCAACTAATGAAAAACTGTTTTTT
TRBV4-1	TRBD2	TRBJ2-4	NA	CASSQVDGGAENIQYF	TGCGCCAGCAGCCAAGTTGACGGGGGGGCCGAAAACATTCAGTACTTC
TRBV19	TRBD1	TRBJ2-3	NA	CASSNSRGGGTDTQYF	TGTGCCAGTAGCAATAGTCGAGGGGGCGGCACAGATACGCAGTATTTT
TRBV18	TRBD1	TRBJ1-2	NA	CASSRAGTGVYGYTF	TGTGCCAGCTCACGTGCCGGGACAGGGGTTTATGGCTACACCTTC
TRBV19	NA	TRBJ2-3	NA	CASRTGRRAGDTQYF	TGTGCCAGTAGAACGGGACGGAGGGCTGGCGATACGCAGTATTTT
TRBV3-1/TRBV3-2	TRBD1	TRBJ1-1	NA	CASSGGGTEAFF	TGTGCCAGTTCAGGGGGTGGAACTGAAGCTTTCTTT
TRBV7-8	TRBD1	TRBJ1-6	NA	CASKTGGPYNSPLHF	TGTGCCAGCAAGACAGGGGGGCCCTATAATTCACCCCTCCACTTT
TRBV5-1	TRBD2	TRBJ2-1	few	CASSLYRGGGPRDEQFF	TGCGCCAGCAGCTTGTATCGTGGGGGGGGACCCCGGGATGAGCAGTTCTTC
TRBV7-2	NA	TRBJ1-1	NA	CASTPGGGARTEAFF	TGTGCCAGCACCCCCGGCGGAGGGGCGCGGACTGAAGCTTTCTTT